The subject of this entry is one T cell receptor beta chain. The data derive from a study of blood T cell repertoires in COVID-19. For the study at large: From the United States, Italy and Spain came samples of acute and convalescent COVID-19. From T cells, B-cell-depleted T cells, or PBMCs came the material, which was cDNA or gDNA.

Original processing notes: Amplification with reference gene primers provided the estimates of nucleated cell counts. Using immunoSEQ multiplex PCR, the repertoire was profiled, and TCRdb retains in-frame clones only, with some absent. That table supplies the V and J calls and clone size; D and trimming were determined from the DNA. The data contain under 350,000 clones, roughly 80% of them singletons. This sequence originates from a woman aged 45-65 years who had recovered from COVID-19. Sequenced input: peripheral blood.

CDR3 region: CSASYAGQGHTGELFF. The CDR3 nucleotides are TGCAGCGCCTCATACGCCGGACAGGGGCACACCGGGGAGCTGTTTTTT. V is TRBV29-1 and J is TRBJ2-2; 9 bases line up with TRBD1. Germline V lookup: CDR1 SQVTM, CDR2 ANQGSEA. This CDR3 is 16 amino acids long. Losses at the gene ends were 7 bases for V and 3 bases for J; bases not matched to a gene: 12.